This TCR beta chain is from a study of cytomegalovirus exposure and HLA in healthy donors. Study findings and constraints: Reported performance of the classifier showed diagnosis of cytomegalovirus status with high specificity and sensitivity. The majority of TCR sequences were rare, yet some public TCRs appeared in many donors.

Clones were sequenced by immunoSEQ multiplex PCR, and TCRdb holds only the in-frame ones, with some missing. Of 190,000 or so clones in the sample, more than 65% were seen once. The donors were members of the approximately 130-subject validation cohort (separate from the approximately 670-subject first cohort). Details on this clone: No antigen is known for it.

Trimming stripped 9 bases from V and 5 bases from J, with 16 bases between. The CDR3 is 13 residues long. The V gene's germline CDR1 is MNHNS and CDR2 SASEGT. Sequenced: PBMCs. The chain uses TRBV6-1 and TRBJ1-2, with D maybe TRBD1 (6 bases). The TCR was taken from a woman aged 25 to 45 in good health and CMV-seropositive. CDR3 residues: CASREGGTYGYTF. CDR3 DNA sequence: TGTGCCAGTAGGGAGGGGGGGACGTATGGCTACACCTTC.